This TCR beta chain was sequenced for a study of control samples from healthy donors and cancer patients. The data were produced by immunoSEQ multiplex PCR, yet TCRdb's version contains in-frame clones alone and is incomplete. The sample gives about 170,000 clones, over 85% of which show up once; about 12% is in the top ten. The germline gives CDR1 SGHVS, CDR2 FNYEAQ. V trimming: 4 bases; J trimming: 10 bases; junction bases outside the gene matches: 5. The CDR3 length is 13 residues. The rearrangement uses TRBV7-6 and TRBJ1-4, with 8 bases that match TRBD1. Sequencing used blood. The source of this sequence is a man aged 25 to 40 in good health. DNA for the CDR3: TGTGCCAGCAGCTCCGAGGACAGGGCAAAACTGTTTTTT. Amino acid sequence: CASSSEDRAKLFF.